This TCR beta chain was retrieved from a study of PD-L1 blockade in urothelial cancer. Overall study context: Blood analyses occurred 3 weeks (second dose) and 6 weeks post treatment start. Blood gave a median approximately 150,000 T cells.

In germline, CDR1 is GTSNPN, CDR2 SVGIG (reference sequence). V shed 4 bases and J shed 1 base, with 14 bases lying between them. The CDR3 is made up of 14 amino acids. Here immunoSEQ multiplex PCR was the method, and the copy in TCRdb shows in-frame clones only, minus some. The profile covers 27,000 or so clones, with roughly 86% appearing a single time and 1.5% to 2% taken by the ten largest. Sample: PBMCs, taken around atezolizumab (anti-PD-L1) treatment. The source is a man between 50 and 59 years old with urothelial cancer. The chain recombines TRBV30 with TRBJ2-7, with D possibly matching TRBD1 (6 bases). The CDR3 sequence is CAWNRRQASYEQYF. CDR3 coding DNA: TGTGCCTGGAATCGCCGACAGGCATCCTACGAGCAGTACTTC.